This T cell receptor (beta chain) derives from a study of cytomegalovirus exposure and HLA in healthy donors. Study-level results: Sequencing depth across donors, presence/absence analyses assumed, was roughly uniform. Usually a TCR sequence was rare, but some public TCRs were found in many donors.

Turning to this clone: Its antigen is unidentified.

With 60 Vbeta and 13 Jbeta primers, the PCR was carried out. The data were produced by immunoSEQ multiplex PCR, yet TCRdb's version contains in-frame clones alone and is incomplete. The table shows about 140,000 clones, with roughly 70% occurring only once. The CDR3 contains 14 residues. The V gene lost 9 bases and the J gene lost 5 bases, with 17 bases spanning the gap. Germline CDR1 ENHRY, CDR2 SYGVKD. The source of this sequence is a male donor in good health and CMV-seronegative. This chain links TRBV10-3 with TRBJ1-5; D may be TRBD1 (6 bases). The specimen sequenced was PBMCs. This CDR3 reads CAIRDTQGHQPQHF. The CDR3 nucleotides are TGTGCCATAAGGGACACCCAGGGCCATCAGCCCCAGCATTTT.